A single sample gave rise to the 32 T cell receptor beta chains below, sequenced in a study of blood T cell repertoires in COVID-19. Sequenced by immunoSEQ multiplex PCR; TCRdb stores in-frame clones only, minus some. Counted here are 300,000 or so clones, around 90% occurring once; the ten biggest clones make up approximately 1.2%. Sequenced input: PBMCs or T cells enriched from blood (not recorded which). The receptors here all came from a woman in her 30s who had recovered from COVID-19.

This clone turned up a few times. The J gene is TRBJ2-7, the V gene TRBV6-5; D is perhaps TRBD2 (5 bases). V dropped 2 bases and J dropped 2 bases, with 13 bases sitting between them. In germline, CDR1 is MNHEY, CDR2 SVGAGI. The CDR3 is 15 residues long. For the CDR3, the DNA is TGTGCCAGCAGTTACATCGAGGACGGGGCCTACGAGCAGTACTTC. This gives the protein CASSYIEDGAYEQYF.

The gene calls are TRBV6-6 and TRBJ1-6, with 7 nucleotides matching TRBD1. Germline lookup yields CDR1 MNHNY and CDR2 SVGAGI (reference sequence). V lost 7 bases and J lost 6; bases outside the gene matches: 9. CDR3 length: 15 residues. CDR3 DNA sequence: TGTGCCAGCACCCCTCGACAGGGCTCTAATTCACCCCTCCACTTT. It codes for CASTPRQGSNSPLHF.

The V call is TRBV20-1, the J call TRBJ2-7, with 7 bases aligning to TRBD2. This CDR3 has 13 amino acids. V shed 3 bases and J 2 bases; nucleotides not matched to a gene: 4. Germline lookup yields CDR1 DFQATT and CDR2 SNEGSKA (reference sequence). This chain's CDR3 is CSASAGRPYEQYF. CDR3 nucleotides: TGCAGTGCTAGTGCCGGGAGGCCCTACGAGCAGTACTTC.

The chain joins TRBV11-3 to TRBJ2-7, with 13 bases identical to TRBD2. Trimming removed 1 base from V and 6 bases from J; junction bases left unmatched: 0. CDR3 size: 14 residues. The germline V gene encodes CDR1 SGHNT and CDR2 YENEEA. The DNA of the CDR3 is TGTGCCAGCAGCTTAGGACTAGCGGGAGGCGAGCAGTACTTC. The encoded protein is CASSLGLAGGEQYF. The full variable domain, with the rest looked up from reference TRBV11-3 and TRBJ2-7, is EAGVVQSPRYKIIEKKQPVAFWCNPISGHNTLYWYLQNLGQGPELLIRYENEEAVDDSQLPKDRFSAERLKGVDSTLKIQPAELGDSAVYLCASSLGLAGGEQYFGPGTRLTVT.

V is TRBV5-1 and J is TRBJ1-2, with TRBD1 as a possible D gene (5 bases). Germline assignment: CDR1 SGHRS and CDR2 YFSETQ. The ends were cut back, 4 bases at V and 6 bases at J, with 13 bases in the middle. The CDR3 contains 13 residues. The CDR3 spells CASSPGTYDGYTF. The CDR3 DNA is TGCGCCAGCAGCCCCGGGACTTACGATGGCTACACCTTC.

The rearrangement uses TRBV5-1 and TRBJ2-7; 10 bases are shared with TRBD1. CDR3 length: 14 residues. The germline V gene has CDR1 SGHRS and CDR2 YFSETQ. V lost 5 bases, J lost 5 bases, and 7 bases stayed unmatched. This CDR3 is CASSYLTGGHEQYF. For the CDR3, the DNA is TGCGCCAGCAGTTACCTGACAGGGGGCCACGAGCAGTACTTC.

The V gene is TRBV19, the J gene TRBJ1-1; D possibly corresponds to TRBD1 (6 bases). The CDR3 totals 14 residues. Germline loops: CDR1 LNHDA, CDR2 SQIVND (reference sequence). The germline V and J ends were trimmed by 3 bases and 4 bases, with 12 bases remaining between them. This chain's CDR3 is CASSIGTGPTEAFF. Here the CDR3 DNA reads TGTGCCAGTAGTATTGGCACAGGGCCCACTGAAGCTTTCTTT.

The chain combines TRBV7-9 with TRBJ1-2; TRBD1 is a possible D gene (6 bases). V was shortened by 1 base and J by 1 base, with 10 bases between the two germline ends. There are 15 residues in the CDR3. CDR1 and CDR2 (germline): SEHNR, FQNEAQ (reference sequence). The CDR3 reads CASSLDRVDNYGYTF. For the CDR3, the DNA is TGTGCCAGCAGCTTAGACAGGGTTGATAACTATGGCTACACCTTC.

V and J are TRBV6-2 or TRBV6-3 and TRBJ2-7; 7 bases agree with TRBD2. This CDR3 has 13 amino acids. CDR1 is MNHEY, CDR2 SVGEGT, per germline. V was clipped by 4 bases and J by 2 bases; unmatched bases: 2. The CDR3 reads CASSWGGTYEQYF. For the CDR3, the DNA is TGTGCCAGCAGTTGGGGGGGAACCTACGAGCAGTACTTC.

This clone was seen just once. The chain couples TRBV4-3 to TRBJ1-6; D perhaps matches TRBD1 (5 bases). Trimming took 6 bases from V and 8 from J, leaving 14 bases between them. Looked up from germline, CDR1 is LGHNA and CDR2 is YSLEER. The CDR3 is 14 residues long. The CDR3 nucleotides read TGCGCCAGCAGAGCCAGGGTAGTAGATTCACCCCTCCACTTT. This translates into CASRARVVDSPLHF.

The chain has TRBV25-1 and TRBJ2-7; 11 bases align to TRBD2. The CDR3 sequence is 16 residues long. CDR1 and CDR2 from the germline V gene are MGHDK and SYGVNS. V was clipped by 4 bases and J by 5 bases; unmatched bases: 10. Here the CDR3 DNA reads TGTGCCAGCAGTGTCTTACTAGCGGGAGCTGTGAACGAGCAGTACTTC. This gives the protein CASSVLLAGAVNEQYF.

Turning to this clone: The same CDR3 is also encoded by other DNA sequences in this sample. The chain employs TRBV18 and TRBJ2-1, with 8 bases fitting TRBD1. The length of the CDR3 is 13 residues. Germline lookup yields CDR1 KGHSH and CDR2 LQKENI. V dropped 4 bases and J dropped 6; count of bases not matched to a gene: 2. This chain's CDR3 is CASSLDRVNEQFF. The CDR3 DNA sequence: TGTGCCAGCTCACTGGACAGGGTCAATGAGCAGTTCTTC.

This rearrangement joins TRBV28 to TRBJ2-7; 7 bases are a match to TRBD1. The CDR3 totals 14 residues. V shed 5 bases, J shed 0 bases, and the junction held 4 bases outside the gene matches. Germline CDR1 reads MDHEN; CDR2 reads SYDVKM. The CDR3 reads CASSPRDSSYEQYF. The CDR3 DNA reads TGTGCCAGCAGTCCGAGGGACAGCTCCTACGAGCAGTACTTC.

This clone was observed a single time. The rearrangement joins TRBV10-3 to TRBJ2-7, with TRBD2 identical over 13 bases. Germline trimming cut 8 bases from V and 2 bases from J; bases unmatched to any gene: 3. The CDR3 runs 14 residues. The germline gives CDR1 ENHRY, CDR2 SYGVKD. The CDR3 DNA reads TGTGCCATCTCCGGACTAGCGGGAGCCTACGAGCAGTACTTC. This encodes CAISGLAGAYEQYF.

The chain joins TRBV5-1 to TRBJ2-1, with 8 bases identical to TRBD1. The CDR3 totals 16 residues. Looked up from germline, CDR1 is SGHRS and CDR2 is YFSETQ. J gave up 4 bases and V 9 bases, and 15 bases lay outside the gene matches. DNA of the CDR3: TGCGCCACCCGACCGAGTGTGGACAGGGCTTACAATGAGCAGTTCTTC. It translates to CATRPSVDRAYNEQFF.

V and J are TRBV4-2 and TRBJ1-4; D is possibly TRBD1 (6 bases). The CDR3 is made up of 16 amino acids. Trimming cost V 0 bases and J 7 bases, with 15 bases left between them. CDR1 is LGHNA, CDR2 YNFKEQ, per germline. The CDR3 sequence: CASSQDTGGASEKLFF. DNA for the CDR3: TGTGCCAGCAGCCAAGATACGGGGGGCGCGAGTGAAAAACTGTTTTTT.

The chain carries TRBV28 and TRBJ2-1, with no clear D. This CDR3 comprises 14 residues. V was cut by 8 bases and J by 8 bases, with 19 bases left in between. CDR1 and CDR2 from the germline V gene are MDHEN and SYDVKM. The CDR3 sequence: CASVRGLGVDEQFF. The CDR3 coding sequence is TGTGCCAGCGTTAGAGGTCTCGGTGTCGATGAGCAGTTCTTC.

V and J are TRBV7-3 and TRBJ2-3; 9 bases are a match to TRBD1. The CDR3 runs 15 residues. With 6 bases clipped from V and 4 bases from J, the junction kept 8 bases outside the gene matches. Per the germline V gene, CDR1 is SGHTA and CDR2 is FQGTGA. The CDR3 is CASRAGTGSADTQYF. CDR3 DNA: TGTGCCAGCAGAGCCGGGACAGGGTCCGCAGATACGCAGTATTTT. The variable domain in full, with the rest retrieved from reference TRBV7-3 and TRBJ2-3, is GAGVSQTPSNKVTEKGKYVELRCDPISGHTALYWYRQSLGQGPEFLIYFQGTGAADDSGLPNDRFFAVRPEGSVSTLKIQRTERGDSAVYLCASRAGTGSADTQYFGPGTRLTVL.

V gene TRBV25-1 combines with J gene TRBJ1-1; TRBD1 aligns across 7 bases. Germline V gene data show CDR1 as MGHDK and CDR2 as SYGVNS. CDR3 length equals 14 residues. J was trimmed by 0 bases and V by 4 bases; bases with no gene match: 2. For the CDR3, the DNA is TGTGCCAGCAGTGCGACAGGGTTGAACACTGAAGCTTTCTTT. Its translation is CASSATGLNTEAFF.

J is TRBJ2-7 and V is TRBV2, with TRBD2 matching 7 bases. The CDR3 runs 14 residues. V trimming: 3 bases; J trimming: 4 bases; junction bases outside the gene matches: 6. Germline V gives CDR1 SNHLY, CDR2 FYNNEI. The CDR3 region is CASSDGGSRYEQYF. CDR3 nucleotide sequence: TGTGCCAGCAGTGACGGCGGGAGTCGTTACGAGCAGTACTTC.

The chain carries TRBV27 and TRBJ1-3, with 7 bases matching TRBD1. V trimming: 6 bases; J trimming: 0 bases; junction bases outside the gene matches: 8. In germline, CDR1 is MNHEY, CDR2 SMNVEV (reference sequence). This CDR3 comprises 16 residues. CDR3 DNA sequence: TGTGCCAGCAGCCCTGCACAGGGGAGCTCTGGAAACACCATATATTTT. Protein product: CASSPAQGSSGNTIYF.

The chain joins TRBV20-1 to TRBJ2-5; 15 bases match TRBD2. Germline CDR1 and CDR2: DFQATT and SNEGSKA (reference sequence). The CDR3 is 21 amino acids. The V gene end was trimmed by 3 bases and the J gene end by 2 bases; junction bases not matched to a gene: 19. This chain's CDR3 is CSASRVRSRTSGRAAQETQYF. The CDR3 coding sequence is TGCAGTGCTAGTAGAGTTCGAAGTAGGACTAGCGGGAGGGCGGCGCAAGAGACCCAGTACTTC.

This chain uses TRBV12-3 or TRBV12-4 with TRBJ1-2; 7 bases are shared with TRBD1. Unmatched junction bases numbered 5, after V lost 6 bases and J lost 4 bases. The CDR3 consists of 13 residues. The CDR3: CASSVDRVYGYTF. The CDR3 region has the DNA TGTGCCAGCAGCGTCGACAGGGTCTATGGCTACACCTTC.

The chain's CDR3 is CASKATGGYQPQHF. As DNA, the CDR3 is TGTGCCAGCAAGGCTACAGGGGGCTATCAGCCCCAGCATTTT. The rearrangement links TRBV6-5 to TRBJ1-5; 9 nucleotides agree with TRBD1. J was trimmed by 5 bases and V by 7 bases; bases with no gene match: 6. This CDR3 has 14 amino acids. Germline V CDR1 and CDR2: MNHEY, SVGAGI.

This clone was seen only a few times. J is TRBJ2-2 and V is TRBV3-1 (or the pseudogene TRBV3-2); TRBD2 aligns across 11 bases. Losses at the gene ends were 2 bases for V and 3 bases for J; bases not matched to a gene: 8. Germline V lookup: CDR1 LGHDT, CDR2 YNNKEL (reference sequence). The CDR3 consists of 18 residues. The DNA for the CDR3 is TGTGCCAGCAGCCAAAACGAGGGACTAGCGGAGTACACCGGGGAGCTGTTTTTT. It yields the protein CASSQNEGLAEYTGELFF.

V gene TRBV5-1 combines with J gene TRBJ2-1, with TRBD2 matching over 10 bases. CDR1 and CDR2 (germline): SGHRS, YFSETQ. The ends lost 4 bases at V and 9 bases at J; junction bases unmatched: 10. The CDR3 spans 15 residues. CDR3 in DNA: TGCGCCAGCAGCCCTGGACTAGCGGAAGGTTTTGAGCAGTTCTTC. Its translation: CASSPGLAEGFEQFF.

The J gene is TRBJ2-6, the V gene TRBV24-1; maybe TRBD1 (5 bases). Looked up from germline, CDR1 is KGHDR and CDR2 is SFDVKD. V lost 6 bases and J 0 bases, leaving 11 bases between the germline ends. CDR3 length equals 16 residues. CDR3 sequence: CATSSGRASGANVLTF. CDR3 sequence (DNA): TGTGCCACCAGTAGTGGCAGGGCCTCTGGGGCCAACGTCCTGACTTTC.

This rearrangement joins TRBV5-1 to TRBJ2-1; TRBD1 matches 9 bases. Germline V gene data show CDR1 as SGHRS and CDR2 as YFSETQ. Losses at the gene ends were 6 bases for V and 7 bases for J; bases not matched to a gene: 11. The CDR3 sequence is 15 residues long. The CDR3 nucleotides are TGCGCCAGCACCTTCTTAGGGGACAGGGAGAATGAGCAGTTCTTC. Protein: CASTFLGDRENEQFF.

This clone appeared a few times. The J gene is TRBJ1-1, the V gene TRBV28; D perhaps matches TRBD1 (5 bases). The V gene's germline CDR1 is MDHEN and CDR2 SYDVKM. V lost 7 bases to trimming and J lost 4 bases, with 19 bases between them. The CDR3 extends over 15 amino acids. Here the CDR3 reads CASTPLGGWATEAFF. CDR3 DNA: TGTGCCAGCACTCCTTTGGGGGGGTGGGCCACTGAAGCTTTCTTT.

The chain uses TRBV19 and TRBJ1-5; TRBD1 agrees at 7 bases. The CDR3 consists of 17 residues. Germline V gene data show CDR1 as LNHDA and CDR2 as SQIVND (reference sequence). J was trimmed by 4 bases and V by 2 bases; bases with no gene match: 11. The CDR3 bases are TGTGCCAGTAGTATATTAGGAGGGGGCGATCCAAATCAGCCCCAGCATTTT. This sequence encodes CASSILGGGDPNQPQHF.

V usage is TRBV7-8 and J usage is TRBJ2-1; 8 bases agree with TRBD2. V shed 2 bases, J shed 3 bases, and the junction held 9 bases outside the gene matches. Germline CDR1 and CDR2: SGHVS and FQNEAQ. CDR3 length equals 17 residues. As DNA, the CDR3 is TGTGCCAGCAGCTTATCCCCTACTAGCGGTTTCTACAATGAGCAGTTCTTC. Its translation: CASSLSPTSGFYNEQFF.

The chain couples TRBV5-1 to TRBJ2-1, with D perhaps matching TRBD2 (6 bases). Per the germline V gene, CDR1 is SGHRS and CDR2 is YFSETQ. V was pared by 4 bases and J by 6 bases, with 17 bases between. CDR3 length: 15 residues. The CDR3 nucleotides are TGCGCCAGCAGCGCTCGTGGAGGGCCGATCAATGAGCAGTTCTTC. Its translation: CASSARGGPINEQFF.